This TCR beta chain was profiled in a study of cytomegalovirus exposure and HLA in healthy donors. Study results and caveats: DRB1 showed the most TCR associations and HLA-C the fewest in a later analysis, as rates varied by HLA locus. Some TCR beta chains (roughly 160 of them) were listed as cytomegalovirus-associated. Later analysis identified several of the most significant clusters that appeared linked to common viral pathogens.

The CDR3 runs to 15 residues. After removal of 5 bases from V and 6 bases from J, the junction contained 8 bases not matched to a gene. The V gene's germline CDR1 is MNHEY and CDR2 SMNVEV (reference sequence). Concerning this clone: Its cognate antigen is unknown.

The PCR made use of 60 Vbeta and 13 Jbeta primers. Method: immunoSEQ multiplex PCR; TCRdb's copy keeps in-frame clones and lacks some. In the table there are roughly 100,000 clones, approximately 66% of which are singletons. Donors showed nominal health when sampled, although they likely had unrecorded immune exposures. V usage is TRBV27 and J usage is TRBJ2-1, with TRBD2 matching over 9 bases. The sequenced sample consisted of PBMCs. This receptor was taken from a woman between 45 and 60 years old in good health and CMV-seronegative. CDR3 sequence reads: CASSPWRGGGNEQFF. DNA of the CDR3: TGTGCCAGCAGTCCTTGGCGGGGGGGCGGCAATGAGCAGTTCTTC.